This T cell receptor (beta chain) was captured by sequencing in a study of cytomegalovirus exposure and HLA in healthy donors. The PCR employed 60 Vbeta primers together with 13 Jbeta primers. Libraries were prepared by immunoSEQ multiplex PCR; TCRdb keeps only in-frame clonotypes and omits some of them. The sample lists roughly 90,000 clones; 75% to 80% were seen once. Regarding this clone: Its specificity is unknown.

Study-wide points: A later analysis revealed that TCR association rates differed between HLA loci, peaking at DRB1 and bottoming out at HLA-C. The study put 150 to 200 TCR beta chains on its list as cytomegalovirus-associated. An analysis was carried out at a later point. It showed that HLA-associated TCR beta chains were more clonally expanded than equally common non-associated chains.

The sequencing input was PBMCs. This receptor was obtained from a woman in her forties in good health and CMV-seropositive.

The CDR3 DNA is TGTGCCACCAGCCTAAGCTTTAGCACAGATACGCAGTATTTT. Amino acid sequence: CATSLSFSTDTQYF. The chain carries TRBV6-5 and TRBJ2-3; D remains unclear. CDR1 MNHEY and CDR2 SVGAGI come from the germline V gene. The CDR3 extends over 14 amino acids. Trimming removed 10 bases at V and 0 bases at J, with 14 bases between.